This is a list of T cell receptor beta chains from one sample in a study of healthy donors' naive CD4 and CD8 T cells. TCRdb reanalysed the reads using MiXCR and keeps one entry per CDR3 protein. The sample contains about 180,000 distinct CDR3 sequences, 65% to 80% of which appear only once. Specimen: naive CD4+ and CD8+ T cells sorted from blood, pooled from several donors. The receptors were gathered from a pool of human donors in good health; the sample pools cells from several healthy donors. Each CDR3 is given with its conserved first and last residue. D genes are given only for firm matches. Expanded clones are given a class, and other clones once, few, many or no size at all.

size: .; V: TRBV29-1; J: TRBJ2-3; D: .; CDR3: CSVVVAPSRVDTQYF; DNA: TGCAGCGTTGTTGTGGCGCCCTCCCGGGTGGATACGCAGTATTTT
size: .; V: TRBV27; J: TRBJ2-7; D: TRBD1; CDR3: CASKLRQGRDEQYF; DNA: TGTGCCAGCAAGCTTAGACAGGGCAGGGACGAGCAGTACTTC
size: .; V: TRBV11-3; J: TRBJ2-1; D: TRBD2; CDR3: CASSLPTSGRAWGEQFF; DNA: TGTGCCAGCAGCTTACCAACTAGCGGGAGGGCCTGGGGTGAGCAGTTCTTC
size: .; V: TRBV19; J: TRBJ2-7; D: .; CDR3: CASRGEGKQYF; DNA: TGTGCCAGTAGGGGAGAGGGTAAACAGTACTTC
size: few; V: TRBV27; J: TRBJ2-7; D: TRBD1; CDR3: CASSLGQGEWAYEQYF; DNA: TGTGCCAGCAGTCTCGGACAGGGGGAGTGGGCCTACGAGCAGTACTTC
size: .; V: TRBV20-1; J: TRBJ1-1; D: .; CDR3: CSARPTETNTEAFF; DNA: TGCAGTGCTAGACCCACAGAGACCAACACTGAAGCTTTCTTT
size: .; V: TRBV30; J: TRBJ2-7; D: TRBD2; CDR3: CAAGAYEQYF; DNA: TGTGCAGCGGGGGCCTACGAGCAGTACTTC
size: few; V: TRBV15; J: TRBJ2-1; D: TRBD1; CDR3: CATSRATTGVRDEQFF; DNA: TGTGCCACCAGCAGAGCCACAACAGGGGTCAGGGATGAGCAGTTCTTC
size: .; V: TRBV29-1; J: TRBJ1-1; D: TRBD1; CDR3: CSVITGGNTEAFF; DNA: TGCAGCGTGATAACAGGGGGGAACACTGAAGCTTTCTTT
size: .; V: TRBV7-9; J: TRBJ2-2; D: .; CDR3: CASSLRDPAGELFF; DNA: TGTGCCAGCAGCTTAAGGGACCCGGCGGGGGAGCTGTTTTTT
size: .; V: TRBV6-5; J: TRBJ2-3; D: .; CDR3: CASTAGIWDTQYF; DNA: TGTGCCAGCACGGCGGGTATATGGGATACGCAGTATTTT
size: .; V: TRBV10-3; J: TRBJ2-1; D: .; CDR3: CAISKTLVEQFF; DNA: TGTGCCATCAGCAAGACTTTGGTTGAGCAGTTCTTC
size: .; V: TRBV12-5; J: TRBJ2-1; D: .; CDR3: CASGLDRGIYNEQFF; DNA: TGTGCTAGTGGCCTAGACCGGGGGATCTATAATGAGCAGTTCTTC
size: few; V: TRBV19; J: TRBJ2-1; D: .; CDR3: CAISGGTGVGEQFF; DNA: TGTGCCATCTCGGGCGGGACCGGAGTAGGGGAGCAGTTCTTC
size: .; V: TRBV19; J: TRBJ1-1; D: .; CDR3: CASRAGLHTEAFF; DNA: TGTGCCAGTAGGGCGGGACTTCACACTGAAGCTTTCTTT
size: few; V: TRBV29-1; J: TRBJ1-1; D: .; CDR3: CSVLDSWNTEAFF; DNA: TGCAGCGTTCTGGACAGCTGGAACACTGAAGCTTTCTTT
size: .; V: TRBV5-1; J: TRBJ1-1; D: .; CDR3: CASSTIPGLGEGNTEAFF; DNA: TGCGCCAGCAGCACAATTCCGGGACTCGGGGAGGGGAACACTGAAGCTTTCTTT
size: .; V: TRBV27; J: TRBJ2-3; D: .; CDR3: CASRGQPRSTDTQYF; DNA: TGTGCCAGCAGAGGACAGCCGAGAAGCACAGATACGCAGTATTTT
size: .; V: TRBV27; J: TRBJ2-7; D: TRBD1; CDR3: CASAIYLQGSRYEQYF; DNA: TGTGCCAGCGCAATCTATTTACAGGGGTCGCGCTACGAGCAGTACTTC
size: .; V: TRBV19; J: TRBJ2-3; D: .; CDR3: CASSGDHLGDTQYF; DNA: TGTGCCAGTAGTGGGGACCACCTGGGGGATACGCAGTATTTT
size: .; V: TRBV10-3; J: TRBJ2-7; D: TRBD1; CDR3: CAISPRDRLVEQYF; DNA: TGTGCCATCAGTCCCCGGGACAGGCTGGTGGAGCAGTACTTC
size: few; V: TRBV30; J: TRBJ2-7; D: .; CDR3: CAWSLSGDEQYF; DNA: TGTGCCTGGAGCCTTAGTGGCGACGAGCAGTACTTC
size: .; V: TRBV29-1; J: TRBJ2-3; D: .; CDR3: CSVDPGTDTQYF; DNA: TGCAGCGTTGATCCGGGCACAGATACGCAGTATTTT
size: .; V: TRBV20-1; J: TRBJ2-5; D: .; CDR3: CSAREWRDKGETQYF; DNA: TGCAGTGCTAGAGAATGGCGGGATAAAGGGGAGACCCAGTACTTC
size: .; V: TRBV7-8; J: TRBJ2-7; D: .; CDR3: CASSLGVRYEQYF; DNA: TGTGCCAGCAGCTTAGGCGTCCGCTACGAGCAGTACTTC
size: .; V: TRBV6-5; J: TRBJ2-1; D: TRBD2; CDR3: CASSPRTSGGHNEQFF; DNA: TGTGCCAGCAGCCCTCGGACTAGCGGGGGACACAATGAGCAGTTCTTC
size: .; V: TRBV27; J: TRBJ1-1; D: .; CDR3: CASSTRPGLNTEAFF; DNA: TGTGCCAGCAGTACCCGTCCAGGGTTGAACACTGAAGCTTTCTTT
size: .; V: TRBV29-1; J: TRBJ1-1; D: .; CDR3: CSVARQNTEAFF; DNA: TGCAGCGTTGCAAGGCAGAACACTGAAGCTTTCTTT
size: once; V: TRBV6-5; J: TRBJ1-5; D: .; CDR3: CASRKGGRTNQPQHF; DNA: TGTGCCAGCCGAAAGGGGGGCAGGACTAATCAGCCCCAGCATTTT
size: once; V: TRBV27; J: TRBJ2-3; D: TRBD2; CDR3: CATIPLGGRQDTQYF; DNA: TGTGCCACCATACCCCTGGGAGGGCGGCAAGATACGCAGTATTTT
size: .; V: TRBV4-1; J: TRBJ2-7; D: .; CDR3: CASSQPGRYEQYF; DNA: TGCGCCAGCAGCCAACCGGGTCGTTACGAGCAGTACTTC
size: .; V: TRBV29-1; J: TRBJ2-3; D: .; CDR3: CSVGSTTDTQYF; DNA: TGCAGCGTTGGGAGTACCACAGATACGCAGTATTTT
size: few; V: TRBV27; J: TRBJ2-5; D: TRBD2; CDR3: CASSRLAGGETQYF; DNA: TGTGCCAGCAGTAGACTAGCGGGAGGAGAGACCCAGTACTTC
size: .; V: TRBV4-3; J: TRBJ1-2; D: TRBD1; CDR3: CASSQEIITGGMYGYTF; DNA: TGCGCCAGCAGCCAAGAGATCATTACAGGGGGCATGTATGGCTACACCTTC
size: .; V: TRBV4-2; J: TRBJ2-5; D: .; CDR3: CASSLGGMETQYF; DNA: TGCGCCAGCAGCCTAGGGGGGATGGAGACCCAGTACTTC
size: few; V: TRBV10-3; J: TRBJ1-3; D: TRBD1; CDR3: CAISGGQGTNSGNTIYF; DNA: TGTGCCATCAGTGGGGGACAGGGGACAAACTCTGGAAACACCATATATTTT
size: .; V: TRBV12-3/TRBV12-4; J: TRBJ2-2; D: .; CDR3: CATLVGAGELFF; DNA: TGTGCCACCCTGGTGGGGGCCGGGGAGCTGTTTTTT
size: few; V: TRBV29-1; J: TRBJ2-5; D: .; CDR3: CSTSLRLVQETQYF; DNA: TGCAGCACCTCACTCCGGCTTGTCCAAGAGACCCAGTACTTC
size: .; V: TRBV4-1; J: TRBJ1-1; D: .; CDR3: CASSQVYSGMNTEAFF; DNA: TGCGCCAGCAGCCAAGTGTACAGTGGAATGAACACTGAAGCTTTCTTT
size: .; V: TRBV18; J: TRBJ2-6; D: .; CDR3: CASSPLSGANVLTF; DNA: TGTGCCAGCTCACCACTCTCTGGGGCCAACGTCCTGACTTTC
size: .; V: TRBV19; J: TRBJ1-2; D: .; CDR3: CASRRRGTAEGYTF; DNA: TGTGCCAGTAGGCGACGAGGGACGGCGGAGGGCTACACCTTC